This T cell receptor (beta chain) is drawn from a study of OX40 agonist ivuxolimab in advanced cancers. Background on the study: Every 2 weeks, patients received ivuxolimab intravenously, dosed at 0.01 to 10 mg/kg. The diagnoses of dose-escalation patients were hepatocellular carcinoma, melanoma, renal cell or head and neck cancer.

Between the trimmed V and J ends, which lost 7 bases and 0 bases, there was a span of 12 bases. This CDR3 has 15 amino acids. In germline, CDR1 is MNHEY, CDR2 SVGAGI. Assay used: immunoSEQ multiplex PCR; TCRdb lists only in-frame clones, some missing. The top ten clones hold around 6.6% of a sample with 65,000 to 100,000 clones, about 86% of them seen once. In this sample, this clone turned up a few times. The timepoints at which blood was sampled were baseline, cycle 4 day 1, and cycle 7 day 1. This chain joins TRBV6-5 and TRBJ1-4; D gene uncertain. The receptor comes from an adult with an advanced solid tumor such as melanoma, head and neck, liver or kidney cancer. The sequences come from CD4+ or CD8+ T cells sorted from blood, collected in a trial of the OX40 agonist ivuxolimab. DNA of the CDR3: TGTGCCAGCAAGCGGACGTACGCAACTAATGAAAAACTGTTTTTT. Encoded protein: CASKRTYATNEKLFF.